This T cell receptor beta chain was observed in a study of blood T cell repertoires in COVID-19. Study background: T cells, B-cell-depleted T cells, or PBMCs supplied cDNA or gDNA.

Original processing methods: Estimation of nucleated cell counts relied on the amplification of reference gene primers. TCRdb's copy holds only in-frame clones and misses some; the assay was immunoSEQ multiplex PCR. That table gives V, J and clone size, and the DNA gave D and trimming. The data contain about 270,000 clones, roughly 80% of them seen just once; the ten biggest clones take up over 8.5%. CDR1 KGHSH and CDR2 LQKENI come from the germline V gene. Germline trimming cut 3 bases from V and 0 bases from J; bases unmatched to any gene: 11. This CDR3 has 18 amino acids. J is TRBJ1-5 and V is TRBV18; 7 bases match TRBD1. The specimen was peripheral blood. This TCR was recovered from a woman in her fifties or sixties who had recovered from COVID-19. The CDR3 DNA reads TGTGCCAGCTCACCCACAGGGGCCGGCCCCTATAGCAATCAGCCCCAGCATTTT. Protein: CASSPTGAGPYSNQPQHF.